This TCR beta chain comes out of a study of cytomegalovirus exposure and HLA in healthy donors. This clone has only one observation. The antigen remains undetermined. Trimming removed 0 bases at V and 2 bases at J, with 10 bases between. The CDR3 consists of 15 residues. Germline V gene sequence: CDR1 LGHNA, CDR2 YSLEER. Findings of the study overall: The authors confirmed in vitro that a few CMV-associated chains were specific for CMV antigens. Using a false discovery rate of 0.05, a later analysis showed that 16,951 TCR beta sequences were associated with HLA alleles.

PCR was performed using 60 Vbeta and 13 Jbeta primers. The protocol was immunoSEQ multiplex PCR, while the TCRdb copy is restricted to in-frame clones and leaves out a portion. This table has around 180,000 clones, about three quarters appearing once. The sample comprised PBMCs. This chain links TRBV4-3 with TRBJ1-2; no clear D gene. The clonotype was recovered from a woman between 40 and 55 years old in good health and CMV-seronegative. DNA of the CDR3: TGCGCCAGCAGCCAAGAGCAACGAGCGAACTATGGCTACACCTTC. Protein product: CASSQEQRANYGYTF.